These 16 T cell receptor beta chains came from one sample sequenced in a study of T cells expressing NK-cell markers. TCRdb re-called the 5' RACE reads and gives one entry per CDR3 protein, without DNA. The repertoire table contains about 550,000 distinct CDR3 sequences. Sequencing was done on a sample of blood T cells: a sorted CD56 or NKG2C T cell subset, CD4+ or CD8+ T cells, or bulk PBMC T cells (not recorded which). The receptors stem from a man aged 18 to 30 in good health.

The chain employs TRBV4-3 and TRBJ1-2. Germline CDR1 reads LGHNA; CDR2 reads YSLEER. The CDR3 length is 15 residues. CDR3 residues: CASSQDLPANYGYTF.

Here the CDR3 reads CSVDLGTYNEQFF. The chain combines TRBV29-1 with TRBJ2-1. Germline CDR1 reads SQVTM; CDR2 reads ANQGSEA. The length of the CDR3 is 13 residues.

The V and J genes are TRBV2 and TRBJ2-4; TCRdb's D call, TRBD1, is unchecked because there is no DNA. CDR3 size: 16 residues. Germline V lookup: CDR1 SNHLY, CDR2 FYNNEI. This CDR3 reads CASSELGGTAKNIQYF.

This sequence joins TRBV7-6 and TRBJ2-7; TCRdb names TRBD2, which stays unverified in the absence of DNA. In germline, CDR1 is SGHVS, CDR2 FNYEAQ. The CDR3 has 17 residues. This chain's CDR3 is CASSSVLAGVLTYEQYF.

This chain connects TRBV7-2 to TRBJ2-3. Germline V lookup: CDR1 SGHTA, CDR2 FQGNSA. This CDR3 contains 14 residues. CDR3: CASSSNGVPDTQYF.

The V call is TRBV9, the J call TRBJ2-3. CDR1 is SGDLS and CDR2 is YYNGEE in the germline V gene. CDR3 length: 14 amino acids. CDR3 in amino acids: CASSATPSTDTQYF.

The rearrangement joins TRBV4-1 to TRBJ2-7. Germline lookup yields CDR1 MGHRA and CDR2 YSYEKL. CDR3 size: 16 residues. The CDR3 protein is CASSQEVDRGSYEQYF.

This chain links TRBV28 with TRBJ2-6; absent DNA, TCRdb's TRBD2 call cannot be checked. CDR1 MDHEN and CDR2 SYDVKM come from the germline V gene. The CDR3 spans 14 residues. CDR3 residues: CASGIALGANVLTF.

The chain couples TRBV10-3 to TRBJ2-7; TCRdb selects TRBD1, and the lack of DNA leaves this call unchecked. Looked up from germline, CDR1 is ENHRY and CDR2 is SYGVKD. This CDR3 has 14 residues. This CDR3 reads CAISQTGGPYEQYF.

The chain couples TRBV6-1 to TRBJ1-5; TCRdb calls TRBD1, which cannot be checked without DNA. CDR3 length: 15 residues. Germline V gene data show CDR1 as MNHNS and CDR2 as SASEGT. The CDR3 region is CASKGQVGINQPQHF.

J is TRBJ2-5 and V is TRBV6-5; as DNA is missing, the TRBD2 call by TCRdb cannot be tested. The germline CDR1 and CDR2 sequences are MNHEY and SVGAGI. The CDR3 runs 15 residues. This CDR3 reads CASTSAGLAGGPQYF.

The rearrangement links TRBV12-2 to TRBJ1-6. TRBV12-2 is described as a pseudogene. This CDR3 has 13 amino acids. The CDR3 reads CASRLAADSPLHF.

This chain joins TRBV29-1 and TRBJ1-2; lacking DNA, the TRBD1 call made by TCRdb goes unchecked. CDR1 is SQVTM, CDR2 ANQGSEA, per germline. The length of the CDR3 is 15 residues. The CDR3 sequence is CSVESSGGWGYGYTF.

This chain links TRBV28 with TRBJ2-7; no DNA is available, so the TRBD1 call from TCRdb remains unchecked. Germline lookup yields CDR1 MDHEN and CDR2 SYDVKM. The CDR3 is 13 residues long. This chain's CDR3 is CATKAGQSYEQYF.

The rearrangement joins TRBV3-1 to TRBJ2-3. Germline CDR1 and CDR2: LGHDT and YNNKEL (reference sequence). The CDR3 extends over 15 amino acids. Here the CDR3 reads CASSQVHPSSDTQYF.

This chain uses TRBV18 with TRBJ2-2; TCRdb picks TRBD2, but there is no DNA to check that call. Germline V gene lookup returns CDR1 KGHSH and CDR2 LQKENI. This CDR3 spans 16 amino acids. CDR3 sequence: CASSPGPVKNTGELFF.